This TCR beta chain was sequenced during a study of blood T cells in healthy people across ages. Study-wide points: CMV infection status of these donors was not known. It was held that the diversity estimates obtained from one million T cells were underestimates. The study found more naive CD4+ cells and higher diversity in long-lived than aged donors.

Using a J-beta primer mix together with a sample-barcoded 5' primer, a second PCR was run for roughly 6 to 12 cycles. TCRdb reanalysed the 5' RACE reads using MiXCR and keeps one entry per CDR3 protein. This sample has some 1 million distinct CDR3 sequences, with roughly 45% found just once. Peripheral blood was drawn, approximately 9.7 milliliters per donor. The germline V gene encodes CDR1 MNHEY and CDR2 SMNVEV (reference sequence). Unmatched junction bases numbered 9, after V lost 5 bases and J lost 5 bases. CDR3 length equals 15 residues. This clonotype was counted at least ten times. Its antigen is undetermined.

The V call is TRBV27, the J call TRBJ1-2; 9 nucleotides match TRBD1. The sequenced sample was blood. This TCR came from a woman aged 55-69 years in good health. This chain's CDR3 is CASSKGTGIMYGYTF. The CDR3 DNA sequence: TGTGCCAGCAGTAAAGGGACAGGGATAATGTATGGCTACACCTTC.